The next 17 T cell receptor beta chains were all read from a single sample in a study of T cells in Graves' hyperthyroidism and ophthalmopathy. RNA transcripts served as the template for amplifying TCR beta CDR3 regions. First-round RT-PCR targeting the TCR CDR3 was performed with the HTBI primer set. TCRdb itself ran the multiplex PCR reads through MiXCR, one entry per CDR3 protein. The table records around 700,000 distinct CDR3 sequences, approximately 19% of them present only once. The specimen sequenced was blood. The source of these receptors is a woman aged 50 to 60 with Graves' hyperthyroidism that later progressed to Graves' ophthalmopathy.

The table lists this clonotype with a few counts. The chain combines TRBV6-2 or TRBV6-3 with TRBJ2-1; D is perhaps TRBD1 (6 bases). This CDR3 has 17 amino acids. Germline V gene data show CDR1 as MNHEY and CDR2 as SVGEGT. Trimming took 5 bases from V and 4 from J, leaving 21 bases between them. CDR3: CASSPTSGTYTYNEQFF. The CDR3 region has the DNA TGTGCCAGCAGTCCGACCTCCGGGACATATACTTACAATGAGCAGTTCTTC.

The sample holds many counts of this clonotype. The CDR3 spells CASSRTLRAGNTDTQYF. Here the CDR3 DNA reads TGTGCCAGCAGCCGTACCCTGAGAGCGGGGAACACAGATACGCAGTATTTT. The J gene is TRBJ2-3, the V gene TRBV3-1; 7 bases map to TRBD2. The germline CDR1 and CDR2 sequences are LGHDT and YNNKEL (reference sequence). This CDR3 is built from 17 residues. V was clipped by 4 bases and J by 2 bases; unmatched bases: 12.

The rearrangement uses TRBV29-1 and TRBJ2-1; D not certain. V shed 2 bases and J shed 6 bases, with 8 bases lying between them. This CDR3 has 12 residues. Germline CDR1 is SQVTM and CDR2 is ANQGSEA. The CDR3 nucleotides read TGCAGCGTTGAACTTTACACCAATGAGCAGTTCTTC. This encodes CSVELYTNEQFF.

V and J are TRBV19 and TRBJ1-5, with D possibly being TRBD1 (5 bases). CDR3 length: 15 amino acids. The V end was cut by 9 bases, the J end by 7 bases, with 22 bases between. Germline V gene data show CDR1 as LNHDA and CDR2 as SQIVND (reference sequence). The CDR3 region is CASHTGTEGGQPQHF. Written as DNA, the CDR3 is TGTGCCAGCCATACCGGGACGGAAGGTGGGCAGCCCCAGCATTTT. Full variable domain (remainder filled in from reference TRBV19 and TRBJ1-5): DGGITQSPKYLFRKEGQNVTLSCEQNLNHDAMYWYRQDPGQGLRLIYYSQIVNDFQKGDIAEGYSVSREKKESFPLTVTSAQKNPTAFYLCASHTGTEGGQPQHFGDGTRLSIL.

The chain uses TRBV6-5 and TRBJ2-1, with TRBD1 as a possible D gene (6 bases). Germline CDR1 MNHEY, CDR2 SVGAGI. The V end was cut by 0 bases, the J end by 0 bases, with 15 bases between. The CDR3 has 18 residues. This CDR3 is CASSYSRNRDNSYNEQFF. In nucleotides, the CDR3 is TGTGCCAGCAGTTACTCGAGAAACAGGGATAACTCCTACAATGAGCAGTTCTTC.

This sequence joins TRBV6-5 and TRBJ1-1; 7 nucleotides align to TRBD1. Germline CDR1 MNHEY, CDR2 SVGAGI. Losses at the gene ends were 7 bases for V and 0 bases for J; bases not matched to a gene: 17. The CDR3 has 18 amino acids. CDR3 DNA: TGTGCCAGCATTATGACCTTCCCCGGGACAGACATGAACACTGAAGCTTTCTTT. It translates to CASIMTFPGTDMNTEAFF.

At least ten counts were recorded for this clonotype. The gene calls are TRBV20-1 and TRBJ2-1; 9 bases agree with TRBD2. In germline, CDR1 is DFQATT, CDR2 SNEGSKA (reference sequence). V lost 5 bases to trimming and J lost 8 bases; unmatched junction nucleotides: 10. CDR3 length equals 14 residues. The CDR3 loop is CSAQVGGGVYEQFF. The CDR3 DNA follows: TGCAGTGCTCAAGTGGGCGGGGGGGTCTATGAGCAGTTCTTC.

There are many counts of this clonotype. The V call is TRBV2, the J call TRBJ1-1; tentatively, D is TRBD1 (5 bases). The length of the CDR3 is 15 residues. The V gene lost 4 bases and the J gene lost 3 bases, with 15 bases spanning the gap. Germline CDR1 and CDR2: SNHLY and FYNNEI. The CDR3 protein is CASSAGHLKDTEAFF. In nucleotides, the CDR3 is TGTGCCAGCAGTGCTGGACACCTAAAGGACACTGAAGCTTTCTTT.

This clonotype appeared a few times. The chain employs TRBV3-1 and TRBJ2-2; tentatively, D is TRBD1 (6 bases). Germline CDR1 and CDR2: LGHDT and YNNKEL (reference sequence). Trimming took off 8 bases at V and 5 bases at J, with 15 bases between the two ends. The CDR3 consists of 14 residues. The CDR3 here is CASARDTGTGELFF. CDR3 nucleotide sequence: TGTGCCAGCGCCCGGGACACAGGAACCGGGGAGCTGTTTTTT.

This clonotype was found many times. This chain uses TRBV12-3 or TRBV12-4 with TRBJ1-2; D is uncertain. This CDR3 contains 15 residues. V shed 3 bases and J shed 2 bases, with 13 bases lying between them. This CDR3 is CASSFRLVANYGYTF. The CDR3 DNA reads TGTGCCAGCAGTTTCAGACTCGTAGCGAACTATGGCTACACCTTC.

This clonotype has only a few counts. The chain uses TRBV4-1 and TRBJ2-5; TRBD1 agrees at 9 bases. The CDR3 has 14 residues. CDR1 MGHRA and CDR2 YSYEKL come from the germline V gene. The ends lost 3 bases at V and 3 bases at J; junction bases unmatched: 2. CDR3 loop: CASSQWDREETQYF. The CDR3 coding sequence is TGCGCCAGCAGCCAGTGGGACAGGGAAGAGACCCAGTACTTC.

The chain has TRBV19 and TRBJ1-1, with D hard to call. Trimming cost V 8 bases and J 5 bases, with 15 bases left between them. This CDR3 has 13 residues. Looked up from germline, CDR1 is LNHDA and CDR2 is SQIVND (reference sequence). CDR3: CASCLQFCTEAFF. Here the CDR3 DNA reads TGTGCCAGTTGCCTACAGTTTTGTACTGAAGCTTTCTTT. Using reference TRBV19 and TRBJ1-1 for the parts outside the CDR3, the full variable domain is DGGITQSPKYLFRKEGQNVTLSCEQNLNHDAMYWYRQDPGQGLRLIYYSQIVNDFQKGDIAEGYSVSREKKESFPLTVTSAQKNPTAFYLCASCLQFCTEAFFGQGTRLTVV.

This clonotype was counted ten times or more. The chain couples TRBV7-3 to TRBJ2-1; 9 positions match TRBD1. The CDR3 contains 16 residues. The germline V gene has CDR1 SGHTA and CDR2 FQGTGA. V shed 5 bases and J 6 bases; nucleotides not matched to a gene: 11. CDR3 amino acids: CASSATGTGIINEQFF. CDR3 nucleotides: TGTGCCAGCAGCGCGACCGGGACAGGGATTATCAATGAGCAGTTCTTC.

The CDR3 loop reads CASSPRAGVGTEAFF. The CDR3 DNA reads as TGTGCCAGCAGCCCCCGTGCAGGGGTGGGCACTGAAGCTTTCTTT. The V and J genes are TRBV7-9 and TRBJ1-1; D perhaps matches TRBD1 (6 bases). This CDR3 comprises 15 residues. CDR1 is SEHNR, CDR2 FQNEAQ, per germline (reference sequence). V was shortened by 5 bases and J by 4 bases, with 17 bases between the two germline ends.

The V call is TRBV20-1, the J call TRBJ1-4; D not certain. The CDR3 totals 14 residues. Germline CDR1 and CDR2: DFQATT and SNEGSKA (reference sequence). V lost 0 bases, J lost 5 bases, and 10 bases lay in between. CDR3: CSARDPLTNEKLFF. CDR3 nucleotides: TGCAGTGCTAGAGACCCCTTAACCAATGAAAAACTGTTTTTT.

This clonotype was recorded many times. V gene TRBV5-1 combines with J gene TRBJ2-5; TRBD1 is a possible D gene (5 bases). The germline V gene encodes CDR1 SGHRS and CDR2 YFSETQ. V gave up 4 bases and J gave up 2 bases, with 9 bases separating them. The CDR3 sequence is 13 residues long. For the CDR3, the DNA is TGCGCCAGCAGCGAATACAGGCAAGAGACCCAGTACTTC. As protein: CASSEYRQETQYF.

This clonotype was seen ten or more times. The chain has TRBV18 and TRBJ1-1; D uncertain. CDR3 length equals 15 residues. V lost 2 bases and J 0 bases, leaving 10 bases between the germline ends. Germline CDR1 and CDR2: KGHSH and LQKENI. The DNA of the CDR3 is TGTGCCAGCTCACCAAACAGCGATTTGAACACTGAAGCTTTCTTT. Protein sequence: CASSPNSDLNTEAFF.